Listed below are T cell receptor beta chains from one sample, sequenced in a study of T cell repertoires in cytomegalovirus infection. Each CDR3 protein is one row after TCRdb ran MiXCR on the reads. The sample consists of roughly 700,000 distinct CDR3 sequences, around a third of them appearing once. Their recognized antigens are unknown. Sequences were derived from cultured PBMCs, sampled from culture after CMV antigen stimulation. The receptors here all came from a human donor in good health (CMV status not recorded). Some clones in this sample may be carry-over from other donors' samples. The CDR3 runs from the conserved cysteine through the conserved F or W. Fields, in order: CDR3 protein, CDR3 DNA, clone size, D gene, J gene, V gene. A D gene is named only where the DNA matches it firmly. Rows may omit the clone size; those that give it use once, few, many or a size class.

CASSPSGGDGTEAFF | TGTGCCAGCAGCCCCTCAGGGGGGGACGGCACTGAAGCTTTCTTT | NA | TRBD1 | TRBJ1-1 | TRBV7-9
CASSSSSWVEAFF | TGTGCCAGCAGCTCCAGTTCATGGGTTGAAGCTTTCTTT | few | NA | TRBJ1-1 | TRBV7-9
CASSYSGGESDEQYF | TGTGCCAGCAGTTACTCGGGGGGAGAGAGCGACGAGCAGTACTTC | few | NA | TRBJ2-7 | TRBV6-5
CASSYSGGEGLDEQFF | TGTGCCAGCAGTTACTCCGGGGGGGAGGGCCTGGATGAGCAGTTCTTC | NA | TRBD2 | TRBJ2-1 | TRBV6-2/TRBV6-3
CASSRGTALEQFF | TGTGCCAGCAGCCGTGGGACAGCATTAGAGCAGTTCTTC | NA | TRBD1 | TRBJ2-1 | TRBV12-3/TRBV12-4
CASSSPPSQPQHF | TGTGCCAGCAGCTCCCCCCCAAGTCAGCCCCAGCATTTT | NA | NA | TRBJ1-5 | TRBV7-8
CASSSLAGVNSPLHF | TGTGCCAGCAGCTCTCTCGCAGGGGTCAATTCACCCCTCCACTTT | NA | NA | TRBJ1-6 | TRBV7-9
CASTHRDSLNQPQHF | TGTGCCAGCACACACCGGGACAGTCTCAATCAGCCCCAGCATTTT | few | TRBD1 | TRBJ1-5 | TRBV6-6
CASSDHHTGSGEQYF | TGTGCCAGCAGTGACCATCACACAGGGTCTGGTGAGCAGTACTTC | NA | NA | TRBJ2-7 | TRBV6-2/TRBV6-3
CASSSLNKRTDEQFF | TGTGCCAGCAGCTCCCTGAACAAGCGCACGGATGAGCAGTTCTTC | many | NA | TRBJ2-1 | TRBV7-8
CASSLAGGGAGGEYEQYF | TGTGCCAGCAGCTTAGCAGGGGGTGGGGCAGGGGGCGAGTACGAGCAGTACTTC | NA | TRBD1 | TRBJ2-7 | TRBV7-2
CASGWLAGRIKEVETQYF | TGTGCCAGTGGTTGGCTAGCGGGAAGGATTAAAGAGGTCGAGACCCAGTACTTC | NA | TRBD2 | TRBJ2-5 | TRBV7-2
CASSAPGAFFGANVLTF | TGCGCCAGCAGCGCCCCGGGGGCTTTCTTTGGGGCCAACGTCCTGACTTTC | once | NA | TRBJ2-6 | TRBV5-1